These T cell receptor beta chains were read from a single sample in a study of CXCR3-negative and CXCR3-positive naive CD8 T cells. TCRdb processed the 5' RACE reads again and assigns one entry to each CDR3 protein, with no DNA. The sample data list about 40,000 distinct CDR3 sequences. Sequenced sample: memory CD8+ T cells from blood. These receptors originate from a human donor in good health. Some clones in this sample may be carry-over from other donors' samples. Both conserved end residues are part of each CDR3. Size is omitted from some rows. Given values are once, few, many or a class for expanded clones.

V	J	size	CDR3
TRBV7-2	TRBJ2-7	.	CASSLETSFHEQYF
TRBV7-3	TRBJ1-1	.	CASSPNLGTGEAFF
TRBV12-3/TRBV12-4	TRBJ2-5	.	CASGHDQETQYF
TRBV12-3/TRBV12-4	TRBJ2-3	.	CASSWGAGDTQYF
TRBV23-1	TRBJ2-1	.	CASSHPLAGGPNEQFF
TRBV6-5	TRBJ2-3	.	CASSPGHPSTDTQYF
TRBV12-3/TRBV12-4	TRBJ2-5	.	CASSFGDSQETQYF
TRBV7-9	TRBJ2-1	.	CASSTGVGSYNEQFF
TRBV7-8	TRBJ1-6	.	CASSLEDLDNSPLHF
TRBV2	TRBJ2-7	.	CASSEADRLDYEQYF
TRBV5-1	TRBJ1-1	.	CASSLVEGSTEAFF
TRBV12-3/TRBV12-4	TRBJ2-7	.	CAEGTSGGGYEQYF
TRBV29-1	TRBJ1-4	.	CSVEASSGGLEKLFF
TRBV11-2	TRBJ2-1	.	CASSSLAGRGELFF
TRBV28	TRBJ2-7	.	CASRTDEVEQYF
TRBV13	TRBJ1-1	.	CASSLGSYLNTEAFF
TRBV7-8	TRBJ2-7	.	CASSRSGTIYEQYF
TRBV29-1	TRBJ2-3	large	CSVPPSGGPDTQYF
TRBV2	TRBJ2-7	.	CASRPLAGHEQYF
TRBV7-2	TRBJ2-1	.	CASKPSPGEQFF
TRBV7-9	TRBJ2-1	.	CASSPEPGLSYNEQFF
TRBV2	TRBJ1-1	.	CASSLTSPMNTEAFF
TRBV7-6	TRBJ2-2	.	CASSTPAGRNTGELFF
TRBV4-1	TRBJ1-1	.	CASSLAGYTEAFF
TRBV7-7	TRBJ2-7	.	CASSPGWGTYEQYF
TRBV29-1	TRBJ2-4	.	CSAHEVAKNIQYF
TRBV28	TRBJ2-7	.	CASSLAGGLYEQYF